The 25 T cell receptor beta chains reported below all come from one sample, sequenced in a study of shared clonotypes between healthy human individuals. The data were produced by immunoSEQ multiplex PCR, yet TCRdb's version contains in-frame clones alone and is incomplete. The sample has about 980,000 clones, approximately 80% seen once. The sequencing sample was made of memory CD4+ T cells sorted from blood. Noted subset: CD45RA-negative fraction. These receptors all come from a man between 18 and 35 years old in good health.

The table lists this clone with a few counts. The chain's CDR3 is CAWSLGPNYGYTF. In DNA, the CDR3 is TGTGCCTGGAGTTTAGGCCCTAACTATGGCTACACCTTC. This chain uses TRBV30 with TRBJ1-2, with D uncertain. This CDR3 contains 13 residues. Germline V gene sequence: CDR1 GTSNPN, CDR2 SVGIG (reference sequence). V lost 2 bases, J lost 0 bases, and 7 bases lay in between.

J is TRBJ2-1 and V is TRBV9, with 12 bases matching TRBD2. The germline V gene encodes CDR1 SGDLS and CDR2 YYNGEE. The CDR3 runs to 13 residues. Trimming removed 7 bases from V and 10 bases from J; junction bases left unmatched: 6. CDR3 residues: CASGGLAGSEQFF. Written as DNA, the CDR3 is TGTGCCAGCGGTGGACTAGCGGGAAGCGAGCAGTTCTTC.

This chain uses TRBV6-5 with TRBJ2-7, with D perhaps TRBD1 or TRBD2 (6 bases each). Trimming stripped 0 bases from V and 7 bases from J, with 13 bases between. CDR1 is MNHEY and CDR2 is SVGAGI in the germline V gene. The CDR3 length is 14 residues. CDR3 in amino acids: CASSYSGGPLEQYF. The CDR3 DNA is TGTGCCAGCAGTTACTCGGGGGGCCCCCTGGAGCAGTACTTC.

As DNA, the CDR3 is TGTGCCAGCAGCGTATCAGGGGGCGCTGAAGCTTTCTTT. It specifies CASSVSGGAEAFF. The chain employs TRBV9 and TRBJ1-1; TRBD1 matches 8 bases. Germline V CDR1 and CDR2: SGDLS, YYNGEE. V was clipped by 1 base and J by 6 bases; unmatched bases: 2. The CDR3 length is 13 residues.

The rearrangement joins TRBV5-1 to TRBJ2-2, with D maybe TRBD2 (5 bases). Trimming left V 4 bases short and J 1 base short, with 11 bases between. The CDR3 is made up of 15 amino acids. The germline V gene has CDR1 SGHRS and CDR2 YFSETQ. CDR3 in amino acids: CASSRAAVNTGELFF. CDR3 sequence (DNA): TGCGCCAGCAGCAGAGCGGCGGTGAACACCGGGGAGCTGTTTTTT.

J is TRBJ2-7 and V is TRBV6-7, with D unclear. TRBV6-7 falls under the ORF class, with uncertain function. This CDR3 region has 12 residues. V lost 2 bases and J lost 7, with 9 bases in between. The CDR3 loop is CASSYLQKEQYF. The CDR3 DNA sequence: TGTGCCAGCAGTTACCTCCAGAAAGAGCAGTACTTC.

Only one count was recorded for this clone. The chain links TRBV5-1 to TRBJ2-7; 12 bases match TRBD1. Trimming took 0 bases from V and 7 from J; bases not matched to a gene: 5. The CDR3 extends over 15 amino acids. The germline V gene encodes CDR1 SGHRS and CDR2 YFSETQ. DNA for the CDR3: TGCGCCAGCAGCTTGGAGGGACAGGGGGCGCGGGAGCAGTACTTC. Translated, it gives CASSLEGQGAREQYF.

This clone showed up just once. V usage is TRBV6-5 and J usage is TRBJ1-5; D not resolved. Deletions cut 6 bases from V and 6 bases from J, with 12 bases between. CDR1 and CDR2 (germline): MNHEY, SVGAGI. The CDR3 extends over 13 amino acids. The CDR3 DNA reads as TGTGCCAGCAGCGAGACACGTCGTCAGCCCCAGCATTTT. Its protein is CASSETRRQPQHF.

V is TRBV4-1 and J is TRBJ2-3; 11 bases are shared with TRBD1. The CDR3 has 16 residues. Trimming took 9 bases from V and 5 from J; bases not matched to a gene: 13. Germline V gene lookup returns CDR1 MGHRA and CDR2 YSYEKL. CDR3 DNA sequence: TGCGCCAGTACCCGGGGGGCCGGGACAGGGGGAGATACGCAGTATTTT. This sequence encodes CASTRGAGTGGDTQYF.

This clone was observed a few times. The rearrangement uses TRBV10-3 and TRBJ1-2; 7 nucleotides align to TRBD1. Germline assignment: CDR1 ENHRY and CDR2 SYGVKD. CDR3 size: 13 residues. V trimming: 3 bases; J trimming: 6 bases; junction bases outside the gene matches: 4. CDR3 nucleotides: TGTGCCATCAGTGATTACAGGGGAAATGGCTACACCTTC. Translated: CAISDYRGNGYTF.

The V gene is TRBV10-3, the J gene TRBJ2-6; D not resolved. The length of the CDR3 is 17 residues. V was trimmed by 3 bases and J by 0 bases, leaving 12 bases between them. Germline V lookup: CDR1 ENHRY, CDR2 SYGVKD. As DNA, the CDR3 is TGTGCCATCAGTGACAGTCGTCCCCCCTCTGGGGCCAACGTCCTGACTTTC. Amino acids: CAISDSRPPSGANVLTF.

This clone has more than one count but fewer than ten. Distinct nucleotide sequences in the sample also encode this CDR3. The V call is TRBV5-1, the J call TRBJ2-6, with D possibly TRBD2 on 5 matching bases. V was pared by 0 bases and J by 2 bases, with 6 bases between. Germline V gene sequence: CDR1 SGHRS, CDR2 YFSETQ. This CDR3 region has 15 residues. For the CDR3, the DNA is TGCGCCAGCAGCTTGGTCGGGGCTGGGGCCAACGTCCTGACTTTC. Its protein product is CASSLVGAGANVLTF.

Only one count was recorded for this clone. For the CDR3, the DNA is TGTGCCAGCATTGATGCCGGGACCAGGGGGGAAAAACTGTTTTTT. It codes for CASIDAGTRGEKLFF. The chain uses TRBV6-4 and TRBJ1-4; 7 bases map to TRBD1. The CDR3 covers 15 residues. Germline lookup yields CDR1 MRHNA and CDR2 SNTAGT. Trimming cost V 7 bases and J 8 bases; bases outside gene matches: 13.

The chain couples TRBV5-1 to TRBJ1-6; TRBD1 is a possible D gene (6 bases). Germline V gene data show CDR1 as SGHRS and CDR2 as YFSETQ. This CDR3 has 15 amino acids. V lost 4 bases to trimming and J lost 9 bases, with 17 bases between them. The CDR3 loop is CASSTETGRGSPLHF. The CDR3 DNA sequence: TGCGCCAGCAGCACGGAAACAGGGCGGGGTTCACCCCTCCACTTT. Drawing the rest from reference TRBV5-1 and TRBJ1-6, the complete variable domain is KAGVTQTPRYLIKTRGQQVTLSCSPISGHRSVSWYQQTPGQGLQFLFEYFSETQRNKGNFPGRFSGRQFSNSRSEMNVSTLELGDSALYLCASSTETGRGSPLHFGNGTRLTVT.

This rearrangement joins TRBV7-4 to TRBJ1-6; 7 nucleotides agree with TRBD1. J was trimmed by 8 bases and V by 9 bases; bases with no gene match: 7. The CDR3 sequence is 13 residues long. Germline values: CDR1 SGHVT, CDR2 SQSDAQ. In DNA form, the CDR3 reads TGTGCCAGACCGGACAGGAGATATTCACCCCTCCACTTT. It is translated as CARPDRRYSPLHF.

This clone was seen a single time. V is TRBV5-1 and J is TRBJ2-1; the match to TRBD2 covers 8 bases. This CDR3 is built from 16 residues. Germline CDR1 is SGHRS and CDR2 is YFSETQ. The junction had 6 bases not matched to a gene; V was cut back by 4 bases and J by 0 bases. The CDR3 is CASSGITSGSYNEQFF. CDR3 coding DNA: TGCGCCAGCAGCGGGATTACTAGCGGCTCCTACAATGAGCAGTTCTTC.

This sequence joins TRBV10-3 and TRBJ1-1; unclear D gene. V was pared by 6 bases and J by 2 bases, with 13 bases between. In germline, CDR1 is ENHRY, CDR2 SYGVKD. The CDR3 has 14 residues. The CDR3 region has the DNA TGTGCCATCAGCCTTGGGTGGCCCAACACTGAAGCTTTCTTT. Its translation is CAISLGWPNTEAFF.

V gene TRBV5-4 combines with J gene TRBJ1-1; TRBD1 is a possible D gene (6 bases). Per germline, CDR1 SGHNT and CDR2 YYREEE (reference sequence). This CDR3 is 13 amino acids long. Trimming shortened V by 2 bases and J by 3 bases, and 8 bases separated the two germline ends. CDR3 DNA sequence: TGTGCCAGCAGCTTCCCAGGGGACACTGAAGCTTTCTTT. This sequence encodes CASSFPGDTEAFF.

V and J are TRBV29-1 and TRBJ2-5, with TRBD2 matching over 8 bases. The V segment lost 1 base and the J segment 13 bases; nucleotides outside the gene matches: 11. From germline, CDR1 is SQVTM and CDR2 ANQGSEA. The CDR3 covers 13 residues. DNA for the CDR3: TGCAGCGTTGAAGTCTCGCAGGGGAGCGGGAGGTACTTC. This sequence encodes CSVEVSQGSGRYF.

About this clone: This same CDR3 is encoded by further DNA sequences in the sample. V is TRBV5-4 and J is TRBJ2-5; the match to TRBD2 covers 11 bases. CDR3 size: 14 residues. Germline V gene data show CDR1 as SGHNT and CDR2 as YYREEE (reference sequence). Germline trimming cut 3 bases from V and 4 bases from J; bases unmatched to any gene: 2. CDR3 sequence reads: CASSSTSGRETQYF. CDR3 sequence (DNA): TGTGCCAGCAGCTCCACTAGCGGGAGAGAGACCCAGTACTTC.

This clone was counted only a few times. The same CDR3 is also encoded by other DNA sequences in this sample. The J gene is TRBJ2-2, the V gene TRBV6-5; D call uncertain. Germline V lookup: CDR1 MNHEY, CDR2 SVGAGI. This CDR3 spans 13 amino acids. The germline V and J ends were trimmed by 2 bases and 5 bases, with 6 bases remaining between them. CDR3 bases: TGTGCCAGCAGTTACGACCTGACCGGGGAGCTGTTTTTT. Protein sequence: CASSYDLTGELFF.

This clone was counted once. The chain has TRBV30 and TRBJ2-2; D is unclear. Per germline, CDR1 GTSNPN and CDR2 SVGIG (reference sequence). The V gene lost 0 bases and the J gene lost 6 bases, with 11 bases spanning the gap. The CDR3 totals 14 residues. This CDR3 is CAWSVSRVAGELFF. For the CDR3, the DNA is TGTGCCTGGAGTGTCAGTAGGGTTGCCGGGGAGCTGTTTTTT.

Points on this clone: This sample also contains other DNA sequences that code for the same CDR3. V is TRBV5-6 and J is TRBJ1-5; tentatively, D is TRBD1 (5 bases). Trimming left V 2 bases short and J 4 bases short, with 13 bases between. Per the germline V gene, CDR1 is SGHDT and CDR2 is YYEEEE. There are 15 residues in the CDR3. CDR3: CASSLGGRGNQPQHF. In nucleotides, the CDR3 is TGTGCCAGCAGCTTAGGAGGGCGGGGGAATCAGCCCCAGCATTTT.

Regarding this clone: A far larger clone lies a single base away; this is likely a read error. The V and J genes are TRBV7-2 and TRBJ1-5; no clear D. Germline lookup yields CDR1 SGHTA and CDR2 FQGNSA. CDR3 size: 13 residues. Written as DNA, the CDR3 is TGTGTCAGCAGCGTCCGGGGCAATCAGCCCCAGCATTTT. Protein sequence: CVSSVRGNQPQHF. The full variable domain, rest sourced from reference TRBV7-2 and TRBJ1-5, is GAGVSQSPSNKVTEKGKDVELRCDPISGHTALYWYRQSLGQGLEFLIYFQGNSAPDKSGLPSDRFSAERTGGSVSTLTIQRTQQEDSAVYLCVSSVRGNQPQHFGDGTRLSIL.

The CDR3 nucleotides read TGTGCCAGCTCAGCTTGGGGGGGCACTGAAGCTTTCTTT. Amino acid sequence: CASSAWGGTEAFF. This chain connects TRBV18 to TRBJ1-1, with D possibly matching TRBD1 (5 bases). The V and J ends lost 5 bases and 4 bases respectively, with 11 bases between them. CDR3 length: 13 residues. CDR1 is KGHSH, CDR2 LQKENI, per germline.